This record looks at one T cell receptor beta chain sequence and its context. The sample comes from a study of radiation and T cells in renal cell carcinoma. Time point reported: blood 4 weeks post-SBRT, at nephrectomy. Treatment defined: 15 Gy SBRT to primary tumor, nephrectomy 4 weeks later. The ends lost 3 bases at V and 2 bases at J; junction bases unmatched: 4. Looked up from germline, CDR1 is SQVTM and CDR2 is ANQGSEA. The CDR3 is made up of 14 amino acids. Sequenced by immunoSEQ multiplex PCR; TCRdb stores in-frame clones only, minus some. Among approximately 85,000 clones listed, 70% to 90% were seen once.

This chain links TRBV29-1 with TRBJ1-5; 7 bases are shared with TRBD1. Specimen: blood, collected from a patient whose treatment included radiotherapy and nephrectomy. The sequence was collected from a woman in her 70s with renal cell carcinoma. The CDR3 region is CSVEFGTGNQPQHF. In DNA, the CDR3 is TGCAGCGTTGAGTTTGGGACAGGCAATCAGCCCCAGCATTTT.